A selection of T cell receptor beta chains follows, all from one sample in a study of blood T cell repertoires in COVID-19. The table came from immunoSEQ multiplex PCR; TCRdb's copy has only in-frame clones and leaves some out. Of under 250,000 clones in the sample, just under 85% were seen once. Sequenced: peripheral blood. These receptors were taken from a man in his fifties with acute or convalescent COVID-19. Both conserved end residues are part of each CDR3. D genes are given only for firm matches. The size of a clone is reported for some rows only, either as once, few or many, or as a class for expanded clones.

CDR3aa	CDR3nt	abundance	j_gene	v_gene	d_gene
CASSSGGTLREKLFF	TGTGCCAGTAGTTCGGGTGGCACCCTGAGGGAAAAACTGTTTTTT	.	TRBJ1-4	TRBV19	.
CASSFYRGRGETQYF	TGTGCCAGCAGTTTTTACAGGGGGCGCGGAGAGACCCAGTACTTC	few	TRBJ2-5	TRBV28	TRBD1
CASSQTGENQPQHF	TGTGCCAGCAGTCAGACAGGGGAGAATCAGCCCCAGCATTTT	.	TRBJ1-5	TRBV2	TRBD1
CASSYGPTSSGNTIYF	TGTGCCAGCAGTTACGGTCCAACGAGCTCTGGAAACACCATATATTTT	.	TRBJ1-3	TRBV6-5	.
CASSSAGTSGRYEQYF	TGTGCCAGCAGTTCAGCGGGGACTAGCGGGAGGTACGAGCAGTACTTC	.	TRBJ2-7	TRBV28	TRBD2
CASSPVQAEQYF	TGTGCCAGCAGCCCCGTTCAAGCCGAGCAGTACTTC	.	TRBJ2-7	TRBV7-9	.
CASSLMRGGNYGYTF	TGTGCCAGCAGCTTAATGAGGGGGGGTAACTATGGCTACACCTTC	.	TRBJ1-2	TRBV7-8	.
CASILTGGRTGELFF	TGTGCCAGCATCCTGACAGGGGGGCGGACCGGGGAGCTGTTTTTT	.	TRBJ2-2	TRBV6-6	TRBD1
CASSPAGRAGGYTF	TGTGCCAGCAGCCCCGCTGGGAGGGCGGGTGGCTACACCTTC	.	TRBJ1-2	TRBV9	.
CASSVGPLSGANVLTF	TGTGCCAGCAGCGTAGGTCCCCTCTCTGGGGCCAACGTCCTGACTTTC	few	TRBJ2-6	TRBV9	.
CASSPYEVARHEQFF	TGTGCCAGCAGCCCTTATGAGGTTGCGCGGCATGAGCAGTTCTTC	.	TRBJ2-1	TRBV3-1/TRBV3-2	.
CASSPDRGKAFF	TGTGCCAGCAGCCCTGACAGGGGGAAAGCTTTCTTT	.	TRBJ1-1	TRBV12-3/TRBV12-4	TRBD1
CASSLEDHGGDSRYF	TGTGCCAGCAGCTTAGAGGACCACGGGGGGGACAGCCGGTACTTC	.	TRBJ2-7	TRBV7-9	.
CASSRTAGIQETQYF	TGTGCCAGCAGCAGAACCGCGGGTATCCAAGAGACCCAGTACTTC	.	TRBJ2-5	TRBV28	.
CASSRRDRENEKLFF	TGTGCCAGCAGCCGCCGGGACAGAGAGAATGAAAAACTGTTTTTT	.	TRBJ1-4	TRBV5-5	TRBD1
CASSSQRGLNEQFF	TGTGCCAGCAGCTCCCAGCGGGGCCTCAATGAGCAGTTCTTC	.	TRBJ2-1	TRBV11-2	TRBD2
CASSVDGSGGLTEAFF	TGTGCCAGCAGCGTAGACGGTTCGGGAGGGTTGACTGAAGCTTTCTTT	.	TRBJ1-1	TRBV9	.
CASSFQMNTGELFF	TGTGCCAGCAGTTTCCAGATGAACACCGGGGAGCTGTTTTTT	.	TRBJ2-2	TRBV27	.
CASSGGDGPGEQYF	TGTGCCAGCAGTGGAGGAGACGGCCCGGGCGAGCAGTACTTC	.	TRBJ2-7	TRBV2	.
CASSPSQISGNTIYF	TGTGCCAGCTCACCATCCCAAATCTCTGGAAACACCATATATTTT	.	TRBJ1-3	TRBV18	.
CASSLVLVVANEQFF	TGTGCCAGCAGCTTAGTACTAGTTGTGGCGAATGAGCAGTTCTTC	.	TRBJ2-1	TRBV7-9	.
CASSPTWGGDNYGYTF	TGTGCCAGCAGTCCTACTTGGGGGGGCGATAACTATGGCTACACCTTC	.	TRBJ1-2	TRBV28	.
CASSFGQGKETQYF	TGCGCCAGCAGCTTTGGGCAGGGGAAAGAGACCCAGTACTTC	.	TRBJ2-5	TRBV5-1	.
CASSFGRSGPYEQYF	TGTGCCAGCAGCTTCGGGCGTAGCGGACCCTACGAGCAGTACTTC	.	TRBJ2-7	TRBV7-2	.
CASSLTSGGGNEQFF	TGTGCCAGCAGCTTAACTAGCGGGGGGGGCAATGAGCAGTTCTTC	.	TRBJ2-1	TRBV7-2	TRBD2
CASSAGTLDNEQFF	TGCGCCAGCAGTGCCGGGACACTCGACAATGAGCAGTTCTTC	once	TRBJ2-1	TRBV5-1	.
CASSKKTSRDKDVYEQYF	TGTGCCAGCAGCAAGAAAACGAGCCGGGACAAGGATGTTTACGAGCAGTACTTC	.	TRBJ2-7	TRBV21-1	.
CASSWAGGRGYGYTF	TGTGCCAGCAGTTGGGCGGGCGGACGTGGCTATGGCTACACCTTC	.	TRBJ1-2	TRBV6-2/TRBV6-3	.
CASSPLGDSLETQYF	TGTGCCAGCAGCCCATTAGGGGACTCGTTGGAGACCCAGTACTTC	.	TRBJ2-5	TRBV28	.
CASSLVASAGETQYF	TGCGCCAGCAGCTTGGTCGCTAGCGCTGGAGAGACCCAGTACTTC	.	TRBJ2-5	TRBV5-1	.
CASSQGRQGGSGNTIYF	TGCGCCAGCAGCCAAGGACGCCAGGGAGGCTCTGGAAACACCATATATTTT	.	TRBJ1-3	TRBV4-1	.
CAWRLEWSDYGYTF	TGTGCCTGGAGATTGGAGTGGTCCGACTATGGCTACACCTTC	.	TRBJ1-2	TRBV30	.
CASSTWTSGTNNEQFF	TGTGCCAGCAGCACCTGGACTAGCGGGACAAACAATGAGCAGTTCTTC	.	TRBJ2-1	TRBV11-2	TRBD2
CATRDSSRSAFF	TGTGCCACCAGGGACAGCTCCCGATCGGCTTTCTTT	.	TRBJ1-1	TRBV19	TRBD1